This is a list of T cell receptor beta chains from one sample in a study of post-analysis software for immune sequencing data. Using its own MiXCR run on the PCR reads, TCRdb lists one record per CDR3 protein. The sample holds about 810,000 distinct CDR3 sequences; approximately 57% are singletons and the top ten take approximately 4.3%. Sequenced material: blood. The receptors were gathered from a girl between 5 and 17 years old with multiple sclerosis. The CDR3 runs from the conserved cysteine through the conserved F or W. Each record gives: V gene, J gene, clone size, D gene, CDR3 DNA, CDR3 protein. A D gene is named only where the DNA matches it firmly. Clone size is not always given. Where it is, it says once, few, many or a class for expanded clones.

v_call: TRBV7-3; j_call: TRBJ1-1; clone_size: -; d_call: TRBD1; cdr3_nt: TGTGCCAGCAGCCCCCTTGCGTTGGGACAGGGTCTATCAGCGTACACTGAAGCTTTCTTT; cdr3_aa: CASSPLALGQGLSAYTEAFF
v_call: TRBV5-5; j_call: TRBJ2-1; clone_size: -; d_call: -; cdr3_nt: TGTGCCAGCAGCGGGCCGGTCCATAGCTCCTACAATGAGCAGTTCTTC; cdr3_aa: CASSGPVHSSYNEQFF
v_call: TRBV5-1; j_call: TRBJ2-5; clone_size: few; d_call: TRBD1; cdr3_nt: TGCGCCAGCAGCAGGACAGGGATGGAGACCCAGTACTTC; cdr3_aa: CASSRTGMETQYF
v_call: TRBV9; j_call: TRBJ2-3; clone_size: -; d_call: TRBD2; cdr3_nt: TGTGCCAGCAGCGGGGCGTCTAGCGGGAGAGGCACAGATACGCAGTATTTT; cdr3_aa: CASSGASSGRGTDTQYF
v_call: TRBV10-3; j_call: TRBJ2-7; clone_size: -; d_call: TRBD2; cdr3_nt: TGTGCCATCAGTGATAGACTAGCGGACGAGCAGTACTTC; cdr3_aa: CAISDRLADEQYF
v_call: TRBV4-1; j_call: TRBJ2-1; clone_size: -; d_call: -; cdr3_nt: TGCGCCAGCAGCCAAGAAGTACAGCGGGCCAATGAGCAGTTCTTC; cdr3_aa: CASSQEVQRANEQFF
v_call: TRBV20-1; j_call: TRBJ2-1; clone_size: -; d_call: -; cdr3_nt: TGCAGTACCCAACAGCAGGTCGGTAATGAGCAGTTCTTC; cdr3_aa: CSTQQQVGNEQFF
v_call: TRBV7-8; j_call: TRBJ2-1; clone_size: -; d_call: -; cdr3_nt: TGTGCCAGCAGCTTAGAAGTGGGCAGGGCATACAATGAGCAGTTCTTC; cdr3_aa: CASSLEVGRAYNEQFF
v_call: TRBV5-1; j_call: TRBJ2-7; clone_size: -; d_call: TRBD2; cdr3_nt: TGCGCCAGCAGCACCAGGACTAGCGGGAGTGTCTACGAGCAGTACTTC; cdr3_aa: CASSTRTSGSVYEQYF
v_call: TRBV13; j_call: TRBJ2-3; clone_size: -; d_call: -; cdr3_nt: TGTGCCAGCCGAAGTAACCCAGATACGCAGTATTTT; cdr3_aa: CASRSNPDTQYF
v_call: TRBV11-2; j_call: TRBJ2-1; clone_size: -; d_call: TRBD2; cdr3_nt: TGTGCCAGCAGCCCCCAAACCTGGACTAGCGGGGCGGAGCAGTTCTTC; cdr3_aa: CASSPQTWTSGAEQFF
v_call: TRBV5-1; j_call: TRBJ1-1; clone_size: -; d_call: TRBD1; cdr3_nt: TGCGCCAGTCAGGGGGGGCAAGCTGAAGCTTTCTTT; cdr3_aa: CASQGGQAEAFF
v_call: TRBV7-9; j_call: TRBJ2-7; clone_size: -; d_call: TRBD1; cdr3_nt: TGTGCCAGCAGCCAGGGGGCAGGGTTCACCTACGAGCAGTACTTC; cdr3_aa: CASSQGAGFTYEQYF
v_call: TRBV5-1; j_call: TRBJ2-5; clone_size: few; d_call: TRBD2; cdr3_nt: TGCGCCAGCAGCTTCCCTAGCGGGAGGGACGAGACCCAGTACTTC; cdr3_aa: CASSFPSGRDETQYF
v_call: TRBV27; j_call: TRBJ2-5; clone_size: -; d_call: -; cdr3_nt: TGTGCCAGCAGTTTCCGGCGAACTAGCATTGAGACCCAGTACTTC; cdr3_aa: CASSFRRTSIETQYF
v_call: TRBV7-8; j_call: TRBJ1-4; clone_size: -; d_call: TRBD1; cdr3_nt: TGTGCCAGCAGTCCTACAGGGGGCCGTAATGAAAAACTGTTTTTT; cdr3_aa: CASSPTGGRNEKLFF
v_call: TRBV7-7; j_call: TRBJ2-7; clone_size: -; d_call: -; cdr3_nt: TGTGCTAGCAGCTTACGCAGGGGTGAATCCTACGAGCAGTACTTC; cdr3_aa: CASSLRRGESYEQYF
v_call: TRBV3-1; j_call: TRBJ2-5; clone_size: -; d_call: TRBD2; cdr3_nt: TGTGCCAGCAGCCAAATGACGACTAGCCTAGAGACCCAGTACTTC; cdr3_aa: CASSQMTTSLETQYF
v_call: TRBV6-5; j_call: TRBJ1-1; clone_size: -; d_call: TRBD1; cdr3_nt: TGTGCCAGCAGTATACCGGGACAGGGACCATACACTGAAGCTTTCTTT; cdr3_aa: CASSIPGQGPYTEAFF
v_call: TRBV15; j_call: TRBJ2-3; clone_size: -; d_call: TRBD1; cdr3_nt: TGTGCCACCAGCAGAGATAGGGGGCCAGATACGCAGTATTTT; cdr3_aa: CATSRDRGPDTQYF
v_call: TRBV5-1; j_call: TRBJ2-2; clone_size: -; d_call: -; cdr3_nt: TGCGCCAGCACGTTTAACGGACAGCCAGTCACCGGGGAGCTGTTTTTT; cdr3_aa: CASTFNGQPVTGELFF
v_call: TRBV27; j_call: TRBJ2-7; clone_size: -; d_call: TRBD2; cdr3_nt: TGTGCCAGCAGTACGAGACTAGCGGGGGTCTACGAGCAGTACTTC; cdr3_aa: CASSTRLAGVYEQYF
v_call: TRBV12-5; j_call: TRBJ1-5; clone_size: -; d_call: -; cdr3_nt: TGTGCTAGTGGACCGGACGGCCCGGTTCAGCCCCAGCATTTT; cdr3_aa: CASGPDGPVQPQHF
v_call: TRBV29-1; j_call: TRBJ2-5; clone_size: few; d_call: -; cdr3_nt: TGCAGCACCTACGAACGGGGGACCCAGTACTTC; cdr3_aa: CSTYERGTQYF
v_call: TRBV7-9; j_call: TRBJ1-5; clone_size: -; d_call: -; cdr3_nt: TGTGCCAGCAGCGGGGACCTCAGCAATCAGCCCCAGCATTTT; cdr3_aa: CASSGDLSNQPQHF
v_call: TRBV29-1; j_call: TRBJ1-5; clone_size: -; d_call: -; cdr3_nt: TGCAGCGTTAGGGAAATGGGATACAATCAGCCCCAGCATTTT; cdr3_aa: CSVREMGYNQPQHF
v_call: TRBV20-1; j_call: TRBJ1-5; clone_size: few; d_call: -; cdr3_nt: TGCAGTGCCGCAGGGCCCAGCAATCAGCCCCAGCATTTT; cdr3_aa: CSAAGPSNQPQHF
v_call: TRBV29-1; j_call: TRBJ2-3; clone_size: once; d_call: -; cdr3_nt: TGCAGCGTTGGCAGCCCAGGAGGCACAGATACGCAGTATTTT; cdr3_aa: CSVGSPGGTDTQYF
v_call: TRBV20-1; j_call: TRBJ2-3; clone_size: -; d_call: TRBD2; cdr3_nt: TGCAGTGCTACTAGCGGGAGTGGGGCAGATACGCAGTATTTT; cdr3_aa: CSATSGSGADTQYF
v_call: TRBV30; j_call: TRBJ2-1; clone_size: -; d_call: -; cdr3_nt: TGTGCCTGGAGAATGAACAATGAGCAGTTCTTC; cdr3_aa: CAWRMNNEQFF
v_call: TRBV10-3; j_call: TRBJ2-1; clone_size: -; d_call: -; cdr3_nt: TGTGCCATCAGTGATTGGAGCCAGATCCCCAATGAGCAGTTCTTC; cdr3_aa: CAISDWSQIPNEQFF
v_call: TRBV25-1; j_call: TRBJ2-4; clone_size: -; d_call: TRBD1; cdr3_nt: TGTGCCAGCACTTCTGGGACAGGGATAGTTGACATTCAGTACTTC; cdr3_aa: CASTSGTGIVDIQYF
v_call: TRBV7-2; j_call: TRBJ1-2; clone_size: few; d_call: -; cdr3_nt: TGTGCCAGCAGCTTCGGGACGGGACATGGTGGCTACACCTTC; cdr3_aa: CASSFGTGHGGYTF
v_call: TRBV3-1; j_call: TRBJ2-4; clone_size: -; d_call: -; cdr3_nt: TGTGCCAGCAGCCAAGATCTGGGGACGGCCAAAAACATTCAGTACTTC; cdr3_aa: CASSQDLGTAKNIQYF
v_call: TRBV7-6; j_call: TRBJ2-1; clone_size: -; d_call: TRBD1; cdr3_nt: TGTGCCAGCAGCCGGACAGGCAGGGTGTCCAATGAGCAGTTCTTC; cdr3_aa: CASSRTGRVSNEQFF
v_call: TRBV6-1; j_call: TRBJ1-5; clone_size: -; d_call: -; cdr3_nt: TGTGCCAGCAGTGAAGCTACATTTTGGGGTAATCAGCCCCAGCATTTT; cdr3_aa: CASSEATFWGNQPQHF
v_call: TRBV3-1; j_call: TRBJ2-7; clone_size: few; d_call: -; cdr3_nt: TGTGCCAGCAGCCCAGCGGGCGGTCCCTCCTACGAGCAGTACTTC; cdr3_aa: CASSPAGGPSYEQYF
v_call: TRBV7-3; j_call: TRBJ1-2; clone_size: -; d_call: -; cdr3_nt: TGTGCCAGCAGCACAGGGTCTAACTATGGCTACACCTTC; cdr3_aa: CASSTGSNYGYTF
v_call: TRBV11-2; j_call: TRBJ2-4; clone_size: -; d_call: -; cdr3_nt: TGTGCCAGCAGCTTAACCAAAAACATTCAGTACTTC; cdr3_aa: CASSLTKNIQYF
v_call: TRBV7-9; j_call: TRBJ1-1; clone_size: -; d_call: -; cdr3_nt: TGTGCCAGCAGCTTTTGGGAAAGGAGGGATACTGAAGCTTTCTTT; cdr3_aa: CASSFWERRDTEAFF
v_call: TRBV4-2; j_call: TRBJ2-3; clone_size: few; d_call: -; cdr3_nt: TGTGCCAGCAGCCAAGCACTAGCTGATACGCAGTATTTT; cdr3_aa: CASSQALADTQYF
v_call: TRBV20-1; j_call: TRBJ1-1; clone_size: once; d_call: -; cdr3_nt: TGCAGTGCTAGACAGCCAGCGAGGACTGAAGCTTTCTTT; cdr3_aa: CSARQPARTEAFF
v_call: TRBV4-2; j_call: TRBJ2-3; clone_size: -; d_call: -; cdr3_nt: TGTGCCAGCAGCCAAGATCTGGGGGGCTCTAGCACAGATACGCAGTATTTT; cdr3_aa: CASSQDLGGSSTDTQYF
v_call: TRBV20-1; j_call: TRBJ2-1; clone_size: -; d_call: -; cdr3_nt: TGCAGTGCTAGAGACTCTTTAGACGTCAGCTCCTACAATGAGCAGTTCTTC; cdr3_aa: CSARDSLDVSSYNEQFF
v_call: TRBV12-3/TRBV12-4; j_call: TRBJ2-5; clone_size: -; d_call: TRBD2; cdr3_nt: TGTGCCAGCAGTTCCCGACTAGCGGGAGAGAGGGAAGAGACCCAGTACTTC; cdr3_aa: CASSSRLAGEREETQYF
v_call: TRBV5-1; j_call: TRBJ1-2; clone_size: -; d_call: -; cdr3_nt: TGCGCCAGCAGCTTCAGGGAAGGCTACACCTTC; cdr3_aa: CASSFREGYTF
v_call: TRBV6-5; j_call: TRBJ2-6; clone_size: -; d_call: -; cdr3_nt: TGTGCCAGCACCTACCAAGTCCCCTCGCTCTCTGGGGCCAACGTCCTGACTTTC; cdr3_aa: CASTYQVPSLSGANVLTF
v_call: TRBV29-1; j_call: TRBJ2-6; clone_size: few; d_call: TRBD1; cdr3_nt: TGCAGCGTGTGGGGACAGGCAGTTTCTGGGGCCAACGTCCTGACTTTC; cdr3_aa: CSVWGQAVSGANVLTF
v_call: TRBV5-1; j_call: TRBJ2-6; clone_size: -; d_call: -; cdr3_nt: TGCGCCAGCAGCTTTAGCCCTACGGACTCTGGGGCCAACGTCCTGACTTTC; cdr3_aa: CASSFSPTDSGANVLTF
v_call: TRBV20-1; j_call: TRBJ2-7; clone_size: -; d_call: -; cdr3_nt: TGCAGTGCTAGCGGCAGCGGGACAGGCCTTGTCCACGAGCAGTACTTC; cdr3_aa: CSASGSGTGLVHEQYF